The 27 T cell receptor beta chains reported below all come from one sample, sequenced in a study of response to subunit inactivated influenza vaccine. Using its own MiXCR run on the RT-PCR reads, TCRdb lists one record per CDR3 protein. Of around 480,000 distinct CDR3 sequences listed, more than 15% were seen once; the top ten hold 3%. The input for sequencing was CD4+ T cells sorted from PBMCs, taken less than 30 months after vaccination. These receptor sequences come from a man aged 50 to 69 who received an inactivated influenza vaccine.

The chain is built from TRBV20-1 and TRBJ1-2; no firm D call. The V and J ends lost 3 bases and 7 bases respectively, with 9 bases between them. This CDR3 contains 11 residues. Germline values: CDR1 DFQATT, CDR2 SNEGSKA (reference sequence). The CDR3 DNA is TGCAGTGCTAGTACTTTAACTGGCTACACCTTC. It is translated as CSASTLTGYTF.

The V call is TRBV10-2, the J call TRBJ2-1; unclear D gene. Germline CDR1 WSHSY, CDR2 SAAADI. Deletions cut 4 bases from V and 8 bases from J, with 6 bases between. The CDR3 totals 11 residues. CDR3 residues: CASSVKDEQFF. The CDR3 DNA sequence: TGCGCCAGCAGTGTTAAGGATGAGCAGTTCTTC.

This chain uses TRBV6-1 with TRBJ1-6; D call uncertain. From germline, CDR1 is MNHNS and CDR2 SASEGT. The CDR3 runs 15 residues. Trimming removed 6 bases at V and 9 bases at J, with 18 bases between. The chain's CDR3 is CASSQKTGLASPLHF. The DNA of the CDR3 is TGTGCCAGCAGCCAAAAGACCGGTTTAGCTTCACCCCTCCACTTT.

This clonotype was observed once. The chain couples TRBV5-1 to TRBJ1-1; D is undetermined. The CDR3 spans 13 residues. Germline V gives CDR1 SGHRS, CDR2 YFSETQ. V was pared by 0 bases and J by 3 bases, with 6 bases between. This CDR3 is CASSLGDDTEAFF. For the CDR3, the DNA is TGCGCCAGCAGCTTGGGTGATGACACTGAAGCTTTCTTT. The whole variable domain, filled in from reference TRBV5-1 and TRBJ1-1, reads KAGVTQTPRYLIKTRGQQVTLSCSPISGHRSVSWYQQTPGQGLQFLFEYFSETQRNKGNFPGRFSGRQFSNSRSEMNVSTLELGDSALYLCASSLGDDTEAFFGQGTRLTVV.

This chain uses TRBV30 with TRBJ2-7; tentatively, D is TRBD1 (5 bases). The ends were cut back, 3 bases at V and 4 bases at J, with 10 bases in the middle. CDR1 GTSNPN and CDR2 SVGIG come from the germline V gene (reference sequence). This CDR3 has 12 residues. CDR3 region: CAWSAGFYEQYF. Here the CDR3 DNA reads TGTGCCTGGAGCGCAGGGTTTTACGAGCAGTACTTC.

This clonotype occurred many times. CDR3 in DNA: TGTGCCAGCAGCTGGACAGGTAGCACAGATACGCAGTATTTT. It codes for CASSWTGSTDTQYF. This chain links TRBV7-2 with TRBJ2-3, with 7 bases fitting TRBD1. Trimming at V came to 4 bases and at J to 0 bases, leaving 1 base not matched to a gene. Germline CDR1 and CDR2: SGHTA and FQGNSA. The CDR3 spans 14 residues.

This sequence joins TRBV4-3 and TRBJ1-2; a possible D gene is TRBD1 (5 bases). This CDR3 is built from 15 residues. Trimming took off 4 bases at V and 4 bases at J, with 16 bases between the two ends. Germline V gene sequence: CDR1 LGHNA, CDR2 YSLEER. CDR3 region: CASSRTGGSSYGYTF. The DNA of the CDR3 is TGCGCCAGCAGCCGCACGGGGGGGTCTAGCTATGGCTACACCTTC.

This clonotype was seen ten or more times. CDR3 nucleotides: TGTGCCAGCAGTGCCCAGGGGAAGAACACCGGGGAGCTGTTTTTT. Translated: CASSAQGKNTGELFF. The chain employs TRBV12-3 or TRBV12-4 and TRBJ2-2; D perhaps matches TRBD1 (6 bases). CDR3 length: 15 amino acids. V lost 5 bases to trimming and J lost 1 base, with 11 bases between them.

In its sample, this clonotype was seen a few times. The genes are TRBV7-6 and TRBJ2-7, with 9 nucleotides matching TRBD2. The CDR3 spans 14 residues. Germline loops: CDR1 SGHVS, CDR2 FNYEAQ. Trimming removed 5 bases from V and 1 base from J; junction bases left unmatched: 3. CDR3 sequence: CASSSGGRSYEQYF. The DNA for the CDR3 is TGTGCCAGCAGCAGCGGGGGGAGGTCCTACGAGCAGTACTTC.

The chain carries TRBV6-1 and TRBJ1-1, with D maybe TRBD1 (5 bases). The V and J ends lost 1 base and 7 bases respectively, with 13 bases between them. Germline V gene sequence: CDR1 MNHNS, CDR2 SASEGT. The CDR3 is 14 amino acids. CDR3 DNA: TGTGCCAGCAGTGAAGGCCCAGGGTATATTGAAGCTTTCTTT. It yields the protein CASSEGPGYIEAFF.

This clonotype was seen more than once but under ten times. The genes are TRBV5-6 and TRBJ2-1; D unclear. Trimming stripped 0 bases from V and 0 bases from J, with 10 bases between. From germline, CDR1 is SGHDT and CDR2 YYEEEE. This CDR3 is 16 amino acids long. The CDR3 region has the DNA TGTGCCAGCAGCTTGGTGACCTTAAGCTCCTACAATGAGCAGTTCTTC. Protein product: CASSLVTLSSYNEQFF.

This clonotype came up many times. The rearrangement links TRBV24-1 to TRBJ2-1, with 10 bases that match TRBD1. CDR3 size: 16 residues. Germline CDR1 KGHDR, CDR2 SFDVKD. V shed 3 bases, J shed 7 bases, and the junction held 8 bases outside the gene matches. CDR3 amino acids: CATSDQGTGVDNEQFF. As DNA, the CDR3 is TGTGCCACCAGTGATCAAGGGACAGGGGTTGATAATGAGCAGTTCTTC.

This clonotype has just a few counts. The chain carries TRBV24-1 and TRBJ2-2, with a weak D call TRBD2 (6 bases). The CDR3 loop spans 15 amino acids. Per the germline V gene, CDR1 is KGHDR and CDR2 is SFDVKD. The ends were cut back, 1 base at V and 7 bases at J, with 12 bases in the middle. In nucleotides, the CDR3 is TGTGCCACCAGTGATTTCTCGGGAGTTATCGGGGAGCTGTTTTTT. Its protein product is CATSDFSGVIGELFF.

The chain links TRBV6-2 or TRBV6-3 to TRBJ2-1; TRBD1 is a possible D gene (5 bases). The germline V gene has CDR1 MNHEY and CDR2 SVGEGT. This CDR3 region has 17 residues. Trimming left V 1 base short and J 7 bases short, with 20 bases between. The CDR3 is CASSYWGTGQGVNEQFF. CDR3 DNA sequence: TGTGCCAGCAGTTACTGGGGTACGGGCCAGGGTGTTAATGAGCAGTTCTTC.

The V call is TRBV3-1, the J call TRBJ1-5, with TRBD1 as a possible D gene (5 bases). CDR3 size: 14 residues. The V end was cut by 4 bases, the J end by 7 bases, with 14 bases between. In germline, CDR1 is LGHDT, CDR2 YNNKEL (reference sequence). The CDR3 reads CASSRGGRAQPQHF. DNA of the CDR3: TGTGCCAGCAGCCGCGGGGGTCGGGCCCAGCCCCAGCATTTT.

DNA of the CDR3: TGCAGCGGGGGGACCTACAATGAGCAGTTCTTC. It is translated as CSGGTYNEQFF. This chain joins TRBV20-1 and TRBJ2-1; 7 bases fit TRBD2. The CDR3 has 11 residues. Per the germline V gene, CDR1 is DFQATT and CDR2 is SNEGSKA (reference sequence).

This clonotype has a handful of counts. This chain uses TRBV18 with TRBJ2-4, with a possible D match to TRBD2 (6 bases). Trimming removed 2 bases from V and 3 bases from J, with 14 bases in between. This CDR3 region has 16 residues. Looked up from germline, CDR1 is KGHSH and CDR2 is LQKENI. The CDR3 DNA reads TGTGCCAGCTCACCAGGCGGCGGGATAGGCAAAAACATTCAGTACTTC. Its translation: CASSPGGGIGKNIQYF.

The chain carries TRBV20-1 and TRBJ2-2; the D is unclear. Trimming stripped 3 bases from V and 2 bases from J, with 7 bases between. The CDR3 consists of 13 residues. Germline V CDR1 and CDR2: DFQATT, SNEGSKA (reference sequence). CDR3 nucleotide sequence: TGCAGTGCTAGTACTCCCAACACCGGGGAGCTGTTTTTT. This sequence encodes CSASTPNTGELFF.

The chain is built from TRBV5-8 and TRBJ2-5; D ambiguous. The length of the CDR3 is 11 residues. Germline loops: CDR1 SGHTS, CDR2 YDEGEE. V shed 2 bases and J shed 4 bases, with 3 bases lying between them. The CDR3, as DNA: TGTGCCAGCAGCTTAATAGAGACCCAGTACTTC. Translation: CASSLIETQYF.

The chain is built from TRBV20-1 and TRBJ2-1; 7 bases align to TRBD2. Losses at the gene ends were 6 bases for V and 0 bases for J; bases not matched to a gene: 8. Per germline, CDR1 DFQATT and CDR2 SNEGSKA (reference sequence). This CDR3 spans 15 amino acids. CDR3 DNA: TGCAGTGCGGGCGGACTAGGAACCTCCTACAATGAGCAGTTCTTC. This sequence encodes CSAGGLGTSYNEQFF.

The rearrangement joins TRBV10-3 to TRBJ2-1, with D hard to call. V lost 7 bases and J lost 7, with 14 bases in between. Germline CDR1 and CDR2: ENHRY and SYGVKD. The CDR3 length is 13 residues. The CDR3 nucleotides are TGTGCCATCATGATTGAAGTCGCGAATGAGCAGTTCTTC. It translates to CAIMIEVANEQFF.

The chain employs TRBV24-1 and TRBJ2-3; D tentatively fits TRBD1 or TRBD2 (5 bases each). Germline V gives CDR1 KGHDR, CDR2 SFDVKD. This CDR3 spans 16 amino acids. Trimming removed 4 bases from V and 4 bases from J, with 17 bases in between. The CDR3 DNA sequence: TGTGCCACCAGTGACCGGGGACGGGCTCGCCCAGATACGCAGTATTTT. Translating it yields CATSDRGRARPDTQYF.

The chain links TRBV7-8 to TRBJ2-7; D call uncertain. CDR3 length equals 14 residues. CDR1 is SGHVS, CDR2 FQNEAQ, per germline. Trimming cost V 0 bases and J 3 bases, with 9 bases left between them. The CDR3 sequence: CASSLARQVYEQYF. The CDR3 DNA reads as TGTGCCAGCAGCTTAGCGAGGCAGGTCTACGAGCAGTACTTC.

This clonotype was picked up many times. The rearrangement uses TRBV12-3 or TRBV12-4 and TRBJ2-2; 11 nucleotides align to TRBD1. V shed 6 bases, J shed 4 bases, and the junction held 7 bases outside the gene matches. This CDR3 comprises 16 residues. In nucleotides, the CDR3 is TGTGCCAGCAGAAGACCGGGACAGGGGGTCACCGGGGAGCTGTTTTTT. Amino acid sequence: CASRRPGQGVTGELFF.

This clonotype was picked up a small number of times. This chain connects TRBV20-1 to TRBJ1-1, with 8 bases lining up with TRBD1. There are 12 residues in the CDR3. The trim removed 5 bases at V and 4 bases at J, leaving 3 bases unmatched. Germline-derived CDR1 and CDR2 are DFQATT and SNEGSKA (reference sequence). The CDR3 DNA follows: TGCAGTGCTGGGACAGGAGGCACTGAAGCTTTCTTT. Amino acids: CSAGTGGTEAFF.

The rearrangement links TRBV12-3 or TRBV12-4 to TRBJ2-3; 10 nucleotides match TRBD2. V lost 3 bases, J lost 6 bases, and 0 bases stayed unmatched. This CDR3 has 13 amino acids. The CDR3 reads CASSFSGGDTQYF. Here the CDR3 DNA reads TGTGCCAGCAGTTTTAGCGGGGGGGATACGCAGTATTTT.

This chain joins TRBV7-2 and TRBJ2-1, with 11 nucleotides matching TRBD2. The V gene end was trimmed by 5 bases and the J gene end by 7 bases; junction bases not matched to a gene: 7. Germline CDR1 and CDR2: SGHTA and FQGNSA. The CDR3 is made up of 15 amino acids. The CDR3 DNA reads as TGTGCCAGCAGCCCCTACGGGACTAGCGGAAATGAGCAGTTCTTC. This sequence encodes CASSPYGTSGNEQFF. Based on the CDR3 plus reference TRBV7-2 and TRBJ2-1, the full variable domain is GAGVSQSPSNKVTEKGKDVELRCDPISGHTALYWYRQSLGQGLEFLIYFQGNSAPDKSGLPSDRFSAERTGGSVSTLTIQRTQQEDSAVYLCASSPYGTSGNEQFFGPGTRLTVL.